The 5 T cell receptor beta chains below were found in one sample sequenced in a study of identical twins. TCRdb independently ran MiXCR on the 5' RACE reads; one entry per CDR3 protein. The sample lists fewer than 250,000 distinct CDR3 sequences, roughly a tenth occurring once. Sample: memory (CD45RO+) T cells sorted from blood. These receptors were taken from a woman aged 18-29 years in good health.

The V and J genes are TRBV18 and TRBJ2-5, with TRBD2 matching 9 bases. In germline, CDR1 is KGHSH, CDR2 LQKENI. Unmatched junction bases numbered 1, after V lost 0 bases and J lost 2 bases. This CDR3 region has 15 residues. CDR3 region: CASSPPLAGQETQYF. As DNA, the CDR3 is TGTGCCAGCTCACCACCCCTAGCGGGGCAAGAGACCCAGTACTTC.

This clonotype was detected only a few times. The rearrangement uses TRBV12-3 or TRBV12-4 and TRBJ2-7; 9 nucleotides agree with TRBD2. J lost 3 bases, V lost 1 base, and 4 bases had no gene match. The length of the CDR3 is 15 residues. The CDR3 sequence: CASSLGGGGVYEQYF. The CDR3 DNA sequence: TGTGCCAGCAGTTTAGGAGGCGGGGGGGTCTACGAGCAGTACTTC.

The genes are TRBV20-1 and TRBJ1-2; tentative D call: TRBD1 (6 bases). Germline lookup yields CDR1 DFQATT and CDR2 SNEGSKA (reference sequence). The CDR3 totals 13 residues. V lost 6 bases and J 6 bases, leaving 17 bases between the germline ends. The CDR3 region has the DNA TGCAGTGCCCCGGAACAGGGACCTAATGGCTACACCTTC. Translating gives CSAPEQGPNGYTF.

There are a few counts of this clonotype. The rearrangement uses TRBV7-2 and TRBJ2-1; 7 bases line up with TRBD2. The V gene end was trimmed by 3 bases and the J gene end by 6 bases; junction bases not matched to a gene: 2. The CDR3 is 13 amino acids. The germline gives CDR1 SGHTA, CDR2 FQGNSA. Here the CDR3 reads CASSFTSANEQFF. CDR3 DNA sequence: TGTGCCAGCAGCTTTACTAGCGCCAATGAGCAGTTCTTC.

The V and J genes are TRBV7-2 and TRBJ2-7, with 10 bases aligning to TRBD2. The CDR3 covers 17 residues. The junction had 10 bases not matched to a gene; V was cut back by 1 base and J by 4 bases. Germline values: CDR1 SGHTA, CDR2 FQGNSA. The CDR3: CASSLVGGASGGYEQYF. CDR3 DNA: TGTGCCAGCAGCTTAGTGGGTGGGGCTAGCGGGGGTTACGAGCAGTACTTC. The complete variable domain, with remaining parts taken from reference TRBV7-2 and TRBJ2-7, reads GAGVSQSPSNKVTEKGKDVELRCDPISGHTALYWYRQSLGQGLEFLIYFQGNSAPDKSGLPSDRFSAERTGGSVSTLTIQRTQQEDSAVYLCASSLVGGASGGYEQYFGPGTRLTVT.